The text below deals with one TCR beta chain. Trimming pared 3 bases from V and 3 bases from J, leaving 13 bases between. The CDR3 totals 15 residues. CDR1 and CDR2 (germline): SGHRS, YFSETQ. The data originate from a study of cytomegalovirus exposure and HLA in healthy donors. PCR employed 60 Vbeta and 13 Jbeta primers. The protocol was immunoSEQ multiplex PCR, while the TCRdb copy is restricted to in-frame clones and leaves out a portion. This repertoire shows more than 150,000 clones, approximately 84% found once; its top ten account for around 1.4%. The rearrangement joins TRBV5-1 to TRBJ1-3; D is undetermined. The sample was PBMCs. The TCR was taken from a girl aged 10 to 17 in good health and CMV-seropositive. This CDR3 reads CASSWAPDNGNTIYF. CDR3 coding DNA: TGCGCCAGCAGCTGGGCGCCAGACAATGGAAACACCATATATTTT.